The 13 T cell receptor beta chains reported below all come from one sample, sequenced in a study of T cells in Graves' hyperthyroidism and ophthalmopathy. RNA transcripts were the template for amplifying TCR beta CDR3 regions. First-round RT-PCR of the TCR CDR3 relied on the HTBI primer set. TCRdb fed the multiplex PCR reads into MiXCR, producing one record per CDR3 protein. The repertoire consists of hundreds of thousands of distinct CDR3 sequences, with approximately 40% occurring once and the leading ten covering 8.9%. Material: blood. These receptor sequences come from a man between 18 and 35 years old with Graves' hyperthyroidism.

This clonotype occurred a few times. The chain employs TRBV10-3 and TRBJ1-5, with 7 bases that match TRBD1. Germline loops: CDR1 ENHRY, CDR2 SYGVKD. The CDR3 consists of 13 residues. CDR3 in amino acids: CALLGQLDQPQHF. The DNA of the CDR3 is TGTGCTCTTTTGGGACAGTTAGATCAGCCCCAGCATTTT.

Remarks on this clonotype: A junction end diverges from the germline sequence, so it may reflect a read error. The chain couples TRBV29-1 to TRBJ2-2; the D gene is possibly TRBD2 (5 bases). This CDR3 is 13 amino acids long. Germline V gives CDR1 SQVTM, CDR2 ANQGSEA. CDR3 region: CSVSGLGIGELLF. The CDR3 nucleotides read TGCAGCGTTTCAGGTCTGGGGATCGGGGAGCTGCTTTTT.

This clonotype has ten or more counts. This chain uses TRBV9 with TRBJ2-2; weak D call: TRBD2 (5 bases). This CDR3 region has 13 residues. V dropped 1 base and J dropped 5 bases, with 6 bases sitting between them. CDR1 and CDR2 (germline): SGDLS, YYNGEE. This CDR3 is CASSVRGTGELFF. The CDR3 nucleotides are TGTGCCAGCAGCGTAAGAGGGACCGGGGAGCTGTTTTTT.

This clonotype turned up a few times. The chain links TRBV7-8 to TRBJ2-7; possibly TRBD1 or TRBD2 for D (7 bases each). V shed 1 base and J shed 8 bases, with 18 bases lying between them. The V gene's germline CDR1 is SGHVS and CDR2 FQNEAQ. The CDR3 consists of 15 residues. The CDR3 DNA follows: TGTGCCAGCAGCTTAGGGGGGGGACAGTGGGAGAAGCAGTACTTC. Amino acids: CASSLGGGQWEKQYF.

This sequence joins TRBV29-1 and TRBJ2-7; 11 bases align to TRBD2. The CDR3 loop spans 13 amino acids. Germline-derived CDR1 and CDR2 are SQVTM and ANQGSEA. The CDR3 reads CSHLAGGSYEQYF. CDR3 nucleotide sequence: TGCAGTCATCTAGCGGGAGGATCCTACGAGCAGTACTTC.

This clonotype was seen a handful of times. The V call is TRBV4-1, the J call TRBJ2-7, with a weak D call TRBD2 (5 bases). The CDR3 extends over 13 amino acids. Germline V gene data show CDR1 as MGHRA and CDR2 as YSYEKL. Trimming removed 4 bases from V and 5 bases from J, with 12 bases in between. CDR3 protein: CASSRPGGDEQYF. In DNA, the CDR3 is TGCGCCAGCAGCCGTCCTGGAGGAGACGAGCAGTACTTC.

CDR3 sequence reads: CSEGQGRRKQPQHF. The CDR3 DNA is TGCAGTGAGGGGCAGGGGAGGAGGAAACAGCCCCAGCATTTT. The chain joins TRBV29-1 to TRBJ1-5; TRBD1 might be the D (6 bases). This CDR3 has 14 amino acids. Germline assignment: CDR1 SQVTM and CDR2 ANQGSEA.

This clonotype has just a few counts. This chain joins TRBV20-1 and TRBJ1-1; 10 bases are a match to TRBD1. The germline V gene encodes CDR1 DFQATT and CDR2 SNEGSKA (reference sequence). There are 13 residues in the CDR3. V dropped 6 bases and J dropped 5; count of bases not matched to a gene: 6. The CDR3 spells CSAPDRGGTEAFF. In nucleotides, the CDR3 is TGCAGTGCCCCGGACAGGGGGGGAACTGAAGCTTTCTTT.

This chain joins TRBV19 and TRBJ2-7; the D gene could be TRBD1 or TRBD2 (5 bases each). The V end was cut by 8 bases, the J end by 2 bases, with 16 bases between. Germline values: CDR1 LNHDA, CDR2 SQIVND (reference sequence). This CDR3 region has 14 residues. The CDR3 DNA sequence: TGTGCCAGTGGTCCTGGGACGGGACCCTACGAGCAGTACTTC. Protein: CASGPGTGPYEQYF.

CDR3 residues: CASSLASVGTEAFF. The CDR3 DNA follows: TGTGCCAGCAGTTTGGCGAGCGTTGGCACTGAAGCTTTCTTT. The chain combines TRBV27 with TRBJ1-1; D gene unclear. Trimming took off 3 bases at V and 4 bases at J, with 12 bases between the two ends. The CDR3 has 14 amino acids. Germline assignment: CDR1 MNHEY and CDR2 SMNVEV (reference sequence).

In its sample, this clonotype was seen a few times. The chain employs TRBV6-5 and TRBJ1-1; the match to TRBD1 covers 10 bases. With V trimmed by 8 bases and J by 5 bases, 8 bases remained unmatched. Germline CDR1 and CDR2: MNHEY and SVGAGI. The CDR3 contains 14 residues. The CDR3 DNA sequence: TGTGCCAGCCGTACCGGGACAGGGGAGACTGAAGCTTTCTTT. Protein product: CASRTGTGETEAFF.

This clonotype was recorded at least ten times. The genes are TRBV12-3 or TRBV12-4 and TRBJ1-1, with 7 bases lining up with TRBD1. The CDR3 consists of 14 residues. J was trimmed by 2 bases and V by 6 bases; bases with no gene match: 6. The CDR3: CASRKDRINTEAFF. In DNA, the CDR3 is TGTGCCAGCAGGAAGGACAGGATCAACACTGAAGCTTTCTTT.

This clonotype was seen more than once but under ten times. The chain recombines TRBV7-2 with TRBJ1-5, with D maybe TRBD1 (6 bases). The V end lost 5 bases, the J end lost 0 bases, and 17 bases lay between the germline ends. This CDR3 is 17 amino acids long. Germline CDR1 reads SGHTA; CDR2 reads FQGNSA. Here the CDR3 reads CASSPGGTSYSNQPQHF. CDR3 bases: TGTGCCAGCAGCCCAGGAGGGACATCATATAGCAATCAGCCCCAGCATTTT.